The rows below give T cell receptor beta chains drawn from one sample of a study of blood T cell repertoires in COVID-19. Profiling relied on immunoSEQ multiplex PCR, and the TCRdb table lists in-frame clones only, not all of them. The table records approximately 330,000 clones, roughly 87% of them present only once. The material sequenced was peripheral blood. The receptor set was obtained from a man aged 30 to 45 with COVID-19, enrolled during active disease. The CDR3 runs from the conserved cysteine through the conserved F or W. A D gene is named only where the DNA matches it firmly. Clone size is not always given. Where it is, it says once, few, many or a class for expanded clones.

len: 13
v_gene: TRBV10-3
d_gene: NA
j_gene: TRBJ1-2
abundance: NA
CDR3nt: TGTGCCATCGTCGGCCAGGGGAATGATGGCTACACCTTC
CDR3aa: CAIVGQGNDGYTF

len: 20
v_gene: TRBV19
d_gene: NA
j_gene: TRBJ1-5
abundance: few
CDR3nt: TGTGCCAGTAGTATAACCCCCCCGGGAGAGAAAACCTATAGCAATCAGCCCCAGCATTTT
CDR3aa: CASSITPPGEKTYSNQPQHF

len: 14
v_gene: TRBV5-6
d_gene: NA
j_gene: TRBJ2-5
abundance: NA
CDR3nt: TGTGCCAGCAGCTTGGCCATTGGATCAGGGGCCCAGTACTTC
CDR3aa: CASSLAIGSGAQYF

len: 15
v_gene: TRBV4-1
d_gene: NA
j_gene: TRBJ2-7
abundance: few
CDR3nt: TGCGCCAGCAGCCTGGTTAGACAGAACGGCTACGAGCAGTACTTC
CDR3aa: CASSLVRQNGYEQYF

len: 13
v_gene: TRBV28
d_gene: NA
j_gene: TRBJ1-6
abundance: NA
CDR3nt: TGTGGCTCAGGGGTATCCTATAATTCACCCCTCCACTTT
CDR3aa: CGSGVSYNSPLHF

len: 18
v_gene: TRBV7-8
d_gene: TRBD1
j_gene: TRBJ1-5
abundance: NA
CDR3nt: TGTGCCAGCAGCTTAAGATTAGCGGTGGGGGACAGGGACTACCCCCAGCATTTT
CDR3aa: CASSLRLAVGDRDYPQHF

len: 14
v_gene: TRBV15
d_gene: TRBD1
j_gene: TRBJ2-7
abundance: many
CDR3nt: TGTGCCACCAGCAGAGCCGACAGGGGTTACGAGCAGTACTTC
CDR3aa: CATSRADRGYEQYF

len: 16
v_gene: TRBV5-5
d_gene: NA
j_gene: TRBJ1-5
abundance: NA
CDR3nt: TGTGCCAGCAGCTTGGCCGTAGCGTATAGCAATCAGCCCCAGCATTTT
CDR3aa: CASSLAVAYSNQPQHF

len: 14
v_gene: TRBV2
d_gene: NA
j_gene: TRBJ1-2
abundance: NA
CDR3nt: TGTGCCAGCTCCCCCCGGACGGGGTCCTATGGCTACACCTTC
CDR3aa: CASSPRTGSYGYTF

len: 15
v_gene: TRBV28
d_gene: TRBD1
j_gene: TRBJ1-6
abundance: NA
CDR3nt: TGTGCCAGCAGTTTAGGGACAGGGCTTAGTTCACCCCTCCACTTT
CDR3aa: CASSLGTGLSSPLHF

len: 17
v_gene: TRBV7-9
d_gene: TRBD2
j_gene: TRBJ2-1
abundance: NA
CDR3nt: TGTGCCAGCAGCCCCTGGACTAGCCTAAGCTCCTACAATGAGCAGTTCTTC
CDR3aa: CASSPWTSLSSYNEQFF

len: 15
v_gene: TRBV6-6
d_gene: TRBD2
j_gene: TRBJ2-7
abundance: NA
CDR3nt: TGTGCCAGCACCATGACAGGGACTAGCGGGTACGAGCAGTACTTC
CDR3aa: CASTMTGTSGYEQYF

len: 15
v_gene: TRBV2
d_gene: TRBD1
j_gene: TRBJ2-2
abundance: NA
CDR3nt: TGTGCCAGCAATAGACAGGGGGCGGGGACCGGGGAGCTGTTTTTT
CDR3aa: CASNRQGAGTGELFF

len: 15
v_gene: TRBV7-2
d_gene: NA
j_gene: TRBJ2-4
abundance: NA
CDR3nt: TGTGCCAGCAGCTTAGTTTCAGACAGAAAAAACATTCAGTACTTC
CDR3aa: CASSLVSDRKNIQYF

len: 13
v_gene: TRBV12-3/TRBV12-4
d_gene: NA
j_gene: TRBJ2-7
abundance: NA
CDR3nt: TGTGCCAGCAGTGGACGGACTCCCTACGAGCAGTACTTC
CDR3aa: CASSGRTPYEQYF

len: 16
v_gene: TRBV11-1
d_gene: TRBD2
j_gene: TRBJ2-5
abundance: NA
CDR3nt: TGTGCCAGCAGCGTTAGACTAGCGGGAGGAGCAGAGACCCAGTACTTC
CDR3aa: CASSVRLAGGAETQYF

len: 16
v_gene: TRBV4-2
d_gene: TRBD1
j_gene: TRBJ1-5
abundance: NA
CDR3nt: TGTGCCAGCAGCACCAGACGACAGGGGGACAATCAGCCCCAGCATTTT
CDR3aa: CASSTRRQGDNQPQHF

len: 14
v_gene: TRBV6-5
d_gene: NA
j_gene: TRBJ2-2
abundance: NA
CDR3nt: TGTGCCAGCATCTCGACAGGGAACACCGGGGAGCTGTTTTTT
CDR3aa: CASISTGNTGELFF

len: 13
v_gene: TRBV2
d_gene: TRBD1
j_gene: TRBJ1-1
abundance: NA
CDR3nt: TGTGCCAGCAGGGACAGGGGGAACACTGAAGCTTTCTTT
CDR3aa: CASRDRGNTEAFF

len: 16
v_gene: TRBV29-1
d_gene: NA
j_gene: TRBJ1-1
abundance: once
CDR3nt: TGCAGCGTAGGATCCACAGCAGGGCCCACGAACACTGAAGCTTTCTTT
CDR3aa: CSVGSTAGPTNTEAFF

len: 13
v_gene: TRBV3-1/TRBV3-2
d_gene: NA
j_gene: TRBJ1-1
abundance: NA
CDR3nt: TGTGCCAGCAGCCGCAGGGTGGACACTGAAGCTTTCTTT
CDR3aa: CASSRRVDTEAFF

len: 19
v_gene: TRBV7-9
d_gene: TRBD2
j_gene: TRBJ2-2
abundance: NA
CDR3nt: TGTGCCAGCAGCTTAAAGCCCAGAATGGCGGGGGGCAGCACCGGGGAGCTGTTTTTT
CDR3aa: CASSLKPRMAGGSTGELFF

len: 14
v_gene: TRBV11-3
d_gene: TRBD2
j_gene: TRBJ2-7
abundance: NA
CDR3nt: TGTGCCAGCAGCTTTAGCGGGACTGAGGGCGAGCAGTACTTC
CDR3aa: CASSFSGTEGEQYF

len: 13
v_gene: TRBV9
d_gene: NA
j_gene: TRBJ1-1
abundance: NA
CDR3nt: TGTGCCAGCAGCGCCAGCGCGAACACTGAAGCTTTCTTT
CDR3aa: CASSASANTEAFF

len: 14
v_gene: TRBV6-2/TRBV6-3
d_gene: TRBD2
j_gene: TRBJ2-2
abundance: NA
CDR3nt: TGTGCCAGCAGTTTAACAGCGGGACCCGGGGAGCTGTTTTTT
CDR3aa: CASSLTAGPGELFF

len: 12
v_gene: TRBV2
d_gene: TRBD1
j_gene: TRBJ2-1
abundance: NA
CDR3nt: TGTGCCAGCAGCGGACAGGGGAATGAGCAGTTCTTC
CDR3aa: CASSGQGNEQFF

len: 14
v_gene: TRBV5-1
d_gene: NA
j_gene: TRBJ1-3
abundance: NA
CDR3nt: TGCGCCAGCAGCCCGTTGTTAGATGGAAACACCATATATTTT
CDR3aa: CASSPLLDGNTIYF

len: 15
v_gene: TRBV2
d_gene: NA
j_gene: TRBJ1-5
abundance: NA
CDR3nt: TGTGCCAGCAGTGAGGCTGGGGGCCCCAATCAGCCCCAGCATTTT
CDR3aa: CASSEAGGPNQPQHF

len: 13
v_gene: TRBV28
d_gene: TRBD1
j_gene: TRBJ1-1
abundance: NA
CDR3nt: TGTGCCAGCAGTCCCGGGACAGGGGTAGGGGCTTTCTTT
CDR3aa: CASSPGTGVGAFF

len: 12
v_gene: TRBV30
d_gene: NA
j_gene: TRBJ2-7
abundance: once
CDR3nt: TGTGCCTGGAGTCCTATATCCTACGAGCAGTACTTC
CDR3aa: CAWSPISYEQYF

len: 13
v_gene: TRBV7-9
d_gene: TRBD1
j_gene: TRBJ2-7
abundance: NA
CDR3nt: TGTGCCTCATCGGGACAGGGACCCTACGAGCAGTACTTC
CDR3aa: CASSGQGPYEQYF

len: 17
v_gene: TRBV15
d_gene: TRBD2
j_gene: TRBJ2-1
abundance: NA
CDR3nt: TGTGCCACCAGCAGAGAGGTTCAGCGGGGGGCCTACAATGAGCAGTTCTTC
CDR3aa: CATSREVQRGAYNEQFF

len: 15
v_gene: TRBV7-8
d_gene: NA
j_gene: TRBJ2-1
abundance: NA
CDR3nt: TGTGCCAGCACGGAGTCGGGTATTTCCTACAATGAGCAGTTCTTC
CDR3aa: CASTESGISYNEQFF

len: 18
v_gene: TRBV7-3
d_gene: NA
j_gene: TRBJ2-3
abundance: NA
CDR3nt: TGTGCCAGCAGCTCCTTGGGGCTGACAGGGACTAGCACAGATACGCAGTATTTT
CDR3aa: CASSSLGLTGTSTDTQYF

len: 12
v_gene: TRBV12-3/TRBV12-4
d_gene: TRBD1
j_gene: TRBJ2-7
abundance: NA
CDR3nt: TGTGCCAGCAGAACAGGGGGCACCGAGCAGTACTTC
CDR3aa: CASRTGGTEQYF